The clone carrying this T cell receptor (beta chain) was seen a few times. The antigen is undetermined. This sample is part of a study of siplizumab effects on memory and regulatory T cells. Whole-study results and caveats: Naive T cells, seemingly more diverse than memory cells, seemed major alloresponse contributors. Few alloreactive clones mapped to unstimulated subsets.

Per sample, some 10^5 TCR templates underwent assay. Using immunoSEQ multiplex PCR, the repertoire was profiled, and TCRdb retains in-frame clones only, with some absent. The repertoire has 100,000 or so clones, about 90% of them found once; the top ten carry around 0.68%. After removal of 1 base from V and 3 bases from J, the junction contained 11 bases not matched to a gene. Germline-derived CDR1 and CDR2 are KGHSH and LQKENI. The CDR3 spans 18 residues. This sequence originates from a human donor in good health. The V gene is TRBV18, the J gene TRBJ2-2, with TRBD1 identical over 7 bases. The sequenced material came from Tregs sorted from blood. The CDR3 is CASSPRVGGQVDTGELFF. The CDR3, as DNA: TGTGCCAGCTCACCACGCGTTGGAGGACAGGTCGACACCGGGGAGCTGTTTTTT. The full variable domain, completed using reference TRBV18 and TRBJ2-2, is NAGVMQNPRHLVRRRGQEARLRCSPMKGHSHVYWYRQLPEEGLKFMVYLQKENIIDESGMPKERFSAEFPKEGPSILRIQQVVRGDSAAYFCASSPRVGGQVDTGELFFGEGSRLTVL.